The 7 T cell receptor beta chains presented below share a single source sample, sequenced in a study of CD8 T cells in ankylosing spondylitis. Study-level results: Blood from ankylosing spondylitis patients appeared to carry a characteristic roughly 8-variant TCR beta motif.

Each CDR3 protein is one row after TCRdb ran MiXCR on the 5' RACE reads. The sample includes 100,000 or so distinct CDR3 sequences, approximately 9.6% seen only once; the top ten take 25% to 35%. No antigen is known for these receptors. The sample taken for sequencing was blood, either unsorted or a sorted T cell fraction (not recorded which). These receptors were obtained from a male donor with ankylosing spondylitis.

V usage is TRBV11-2 and J usage is TRBJ2-3, with 10 bases that match TRBD2. In germline, CDR1 is SGHAT, CDR2 FQNNGV. The CDR3 spans 17 residues. The junction had 6 bases not matched to a gene; V was cut back by 3 bases and J by 0 bases. In DNA, the CDR3 is TGTGCCAGCAGCTTCGAGGGACTAGCGTCTAGCACAGATACGCAGTATTTT. As protein: CASSFEGLASSTDTQYF.

The J gene is TRBJ2-1, the V gene TRBV10-3; no clear D gene. There are 12 residues in the CDR3. Germline V lookup: CDR1 ENHRY, CDR2 SYGVKD. V was clipped by 0 bases and J by 8 bases, with 5 bases between them. The CDR3 nucleotides read TGTGCCATCAGTGAGTCGATGCATGAGCAGTTCTTC. Translating gives CAISESMHEQFF.

This clonotype was picked up a small number of times. The chain recombines TRBV19 with TRBJ2-2, with a weak D call TRBD2 (6 bases). The V gene lost 7 bases and the J gene lost 2 bases, with 17 bases spanning the gap. The CDR3 sequence is 16 residues long. Germline CDR1 reads LNHDA; CDR2 reads SQIVND (reference sequence). In nucleotides, the CDR3 is TGTGCCAGTAACCCCCCCCTGCGGGATAACACCGGGGAGCTGTTTTTT. It translates to CASNPPLRDNTGELFF.

In this sample, this clonotype turned up a few times. The rearrangement joins TRBV25-1 to TRBJ1-2, with 7 bases matching TRBD1. J gave up 3 bases and V 4 bases, and 8 bases lay outside the gene matches. This CDR3 has 15 amino acids. Germline V gene data show CDR1 as MGHDK and CDR2 as SYGVNS. The CDR3 bases are TGTGCCAGCAGTGGAGCGGCAGGGGGGGACTATGGCTACACCTTC. It yields the protein CASSGAAGGDYGYTF.

This clonotype was counted a few times. The CDR3 here is CASSLTSTNQPQHF. The CDR3 DNA is TGTGCCAGCAGTTTAACCAGCACCAATCAGCCCCAGCATTTT. The chain is built from TRBV12-3 or TRBV12-4 and TRBJ1-5; D remains unclear. The germline V and J ends were trimmed by 2 bases and 3 bases, with 8 bases remaining between them. The CDR3 consists of 14 residues.

The J gene is TRBJ1-2, the V gene TRBV30; D unclear. V was shortened by 4 bases and J by 4 bases, with 16 bases between the two germline ends. Germline CDR1 reads GTSNPN; CDR2 reads SVGIG (reference sequence). The CDR3 loop spans 14 amino acids. CDR3 loop: CAWNGVWESYGYTF. The CDR3 DNA reads as TGTGCCTGGAATGGAGTTTGGGAGAGCTATGGCTACACCTTC.

The J gene is TRBJ1-1, the V gene TRBV4-1; no definite D call. V lost 2 bases and J 1 base, leaving 5 bases between the germline ends. Per germline, CDR1 MGHRA and CDR2 YSYEKL. The CDR3 has 13 amino acids. The CDR3 here is CASSQPGNTEAFF. For the CDR3, the DNA is TGCGCCAGCAGCCAACCAGGGAACACTGAAGCTTTCTTT.